This T cell receptor (beta chain) was found in a study of Tregs in tolerant kidney transplant recipients (dated by TCRdb to about 2019). In terms of the full investigation: The transplants used related donors along with nonmyeloablative bone marrow transplantation, and in the human trials mixed chimerism was transient. The study used TCRbeta sequencing to identify donor-specific regulatory T cells before combined kidney and bone marrow transplantation, then tracked those cells after transplant. Here is what the overall study found, with its caveats: PCR primers changed over time for some patients, so nucleotide-level comparison across those patients' samples was not possible. Expanding Tregs with activated donor B cells appeared to identify the most biologically relevant and donor-specific TCRbeta repertoire. Donor-specific Treg expansion was found to exceed global Treg expansion in tolerant patients, suggesting antigen-driven rather than nonspecific expansion. Biological reproducibility was not directly assessed, although technical replication error appeared to be minimal. The study was limited by small patient numbers, and the findings need validation in larger populations and under other immunosuppression protocols.

The sample's time point label, decoded: blood sample drawn before combined kidney and bone marrow transplant. Unstimulated Tregs (CD4+CD25+CD127-), CD4+ non-Tregs (CD4+CD25-), CD4 and CD8 cells were FACS-sorted from thawed PBMCs. The patients were a few recipients of combined kidney and bone marrow transplants from the ITN036ST trial, and samples were available only from these trial subjects. Healthy control blood was separated into PBMCs by Ficoll density gradient and cryopreserved, and patient PBMCs were collected both before and after transplant. The CDR3 starts with the cysteine, ends with the phenylalanine, and has 14 residues. Of all the DNA, just the CDR3 is kept, 42 bases in frame from base 1. Deletion took 4 bases off V and 0 bases off J, with a span of 9 bases between the germline ends. Sequences SGHDT (CDR1) and YYEEEE (CDR2) are obtained from the germline V gene. For TCRbeta CDR3 sequencing, genomic DNA was extracted from sorted cells using the QIAGEN DNeasy Blood and Tissue Kit. High-throughput TCRbeta CDR3 sequencing, which included PCR amplification with bias correction and internal controls, was done commercially through immunoSEQ. On the authors' methods: A unique productive TCRbeta sequence was defined by the CDR3 nucleotide sequence when primers matched, and otherwise by the CDR3 amino acid sequence together with the Vbeta and Jbeta genes. To correct for sorting error, sequences found in more than one sorted population at a frequency ratio of 2:1 or less were discarded, and the remaining shared sequences were assigned to the population with the higher frequency. Donor-reactive sequences were defined as at least 5-fold expanded in CFSE-low cells versus unstimulated cells, with frequency of at least 0.01% in CFSE-low cells. Jensen-Shannon divergence, calculated on the top 100 TCRbeta sequences ranked by frequency, was used to quantify repertoire divergence. For any sample with multiple sequencing runs, sorting error was corrected in each run separately before the runs were pooled. TCRdb took over this immuneACCESS table, retaining in-frame rearrangements with V and J assigned. Such tables are incomplete; in checked studies, under half of the missing clones stem from an unresolved V gene, and the remainder is unexplained. D and trimming were read from the DNA, whereas the V and J calls and clone size are those reported in that table. This sample gives about 110,000 clones in total; 90% of them show up just once. Of the sample, 0.34% is held by the ten largest clones.

With regard to this clone: It lacks a known antigen. No qualities accompany the bases; no much larger clone lies one base away.

This material consisted of CD4+ T cells from blood, taken before the transplant. This receptor was taken from a human donor who received a combined kidney and bone marrow transplant. Recombination joined TRBV5-6 with TRBJ2-3; TRBD1 is perhaps the D gene, given 5 matching bases. At the DNA level, the sequence is TGTGCCAGCAGCCCACAGGTCAGCACAGATACGCAGTATTTT. Its protein product is CASSPQVSTDTQYF.